These T cell receptor beta chains were read from a single sample in a study of T cells expressing NK-cell markers. With the 5' RACE reads reprocessed, TCRdb shows one record per CDR3 protein and no DNA. The sample data list fewer than 400,000 distinct CDR3 sequences. The sample was blood T cells: a sorted CD56 or NKG2C T cell subset, CD4+ or CD8+ T cells, or bulk PBMC T cells (not recorded which). The source is a woman aged 50 to 65 in good health. Both conserved end residues are part of each CDR3. The order of the fields is J gene, V gene, CDR3 protein.

TRBJ2-1	TRBV3-1	CASSQGDGSQPTYNEQFF
TRBJ2-1	TRBV5-5	CASSLVHGPRGEQFF
TRBJ1-2	TRBV2	CASSPPLAANYGYTF
TRBJ1-2	TRBV4-1	CASSQEGTGTYGYTF
TRBJ2-3	TRBV30	CAWSIPPYPDTQYF
TRBJ1-1	TRBV5-6	CASSLPTTEAFF
TRBJ2-1	TRBV11-2	CASSSPRGSGIYNEQFF
TRBJ1-1	TRBV11-1	CASSPPGRMNTEAFF
TRBJ2-1	TRBV5-1	CASSSTTDGINEQFF
TRBJ2-1	TRBV7-8	CASSLISGTRENEQFF
TRBJ2-5	TRBV28	CASRQPGQGQETQYF
TRBJ2-7	TRBV24-1	CATSDRKQGTYEQYF
TRBJ2-7	TRBV24-1	CATSNGMDEQYF
TRBJ2-1	TRBV27	CASGTSGRSTYNEQFF
TRBJ2-7	TRBV19	CASKGYTSYEQYF
TRBJ2-7	TRBV29-1	CSVERYDEQYF
TRBJ2-6	TRBV7-2	CASSFRTPNSGANVLTF
TRBJ2-7	TRBV5-1	CASSLTQGQEREQYF
TRBJ2-1	TRBV5-1	CASSPQGWRGEQFF
TRBJ1-5	TRBV4-2	CASSPRGGGNQPQHF
TRBJ2-3	TRBV9	CASSWGLAGEDTQYF
TRBJ2-1	TRBV18	CASSPFDGQEQFF
TRBJ2-7	TRBV10-3	CAISVIGSGYEQYF
TRBJ1-2	TRBV12-3/TRBV12-4	CASRGWKDYGYTF
TRBJ2-1	TRBV7-8	CASSLGQRVNEQFF
TRBJ2-2	TRBV5-1	CASSFGLGQNTGELFF
TRBJ1-2	TRBV14	CASSQTGRLWYGYTF
TRBJ2-5	TRBV6-2/TRBV6-3	CASSYESGQQKETQYF
TRBJ2-1	TRBV5-8	CASREGQPYNEQFF
TRBJ1-4	TRBV11-2	CASSLEGVVGEKLFF
TRBJ2-2	TRBV20-1	CSAGKGTVTGELFF
TRBJ2-7	TRBV7-6	CASSRNSQYEQYF
TRBJ1-1	TRBV10-3	CAISATGQGTTEAFF
TRBJ2-3	TRBV27	CASSLGRSTDTQYF
TRBJ2-5	TRBV5-1	CASEEGGTETQYF
TRBJ1-5	TRBV12-3/TRBV12-4	CASTLYRGGNQPQHF
TRBJ1-1	TRBV19	CARKPFRAGYDTEAFF
TRBJ2-7	TRBV12-3/TRBV12-4	CASSLGASLSYEQYF
TRBJ2-3	TRBV5-1	CASSLVTSGRTDTQYF
TRBJ2-7	TRBV19	CASSRRDVSYEQYF
TRBJ2-1	TRBV5-6	CASSLGEAGGPPNEQFF